The 32 T cell receptor beta chains given below trace back to one sample, sequenced in a study of cytomegalovirus exposure and HLA in healthy donors. Assay: immunoSEQ multiplex PCR; the TCRdb copy retains only in-frame clones and omits some. Here the sample spans 65,000 to 90,000 clones, around nine tenths being singletons. The sample consisted of PBMCs. The origin of the receptors is a woman under 30 in good health and CMV-seropositive.

This clone came up once. The chain has TRBV27 and TRBJ1-4, with TRBD1 as a possible D gene (5 bases). The CDR3 is 13 residues long. V was pared by 3 bases and J by 8 bases, with 10 bases between. The V gene's germline CDR1 is MNHEY and CDR2 SMNVEV (reference sequence). CDR3: CASSLGREEKLFF. The CDR3 coding sequence is TGTGCCAGCAGTTTGGGACGGGAGGAAAAACTGTTTTTT.

A note on this clone: One end of the junction varies from germline; a read error may be responsible. The rearrangement links TRBV6-5 to TRBJ1-4, with D perhaps matching TRBD1 (6 bases). Germline CDR1 reads MNHEY; CDR2 reads SVGAGI. CDR3 length: 12 amino acids. This chain's CDR3 is CASGTTNEKLFF. DNA for the CDR3: TGTGCCAGCGGGACAACAAATGAAAAACTGTTTTTT.

This clone was found once. The chain combines TRBV7-2 with TRBJ2-5; 8 bases align to TRBD2. CDR1 SGHTA and CDR2 FQGNSA come from the germline V gene. V gave up 1 base and J gave up 5 bases; unmatched junction bases: 9. The CDR3 is 16 residues long. CDR3 in DNA: TGTGCCAGCAGCTTAGGGGTTAGCGGGATCGGTGAGACCCAGTACTTC. Translated: CASSLGVSGIGETQYF. Variable domain in full (rest from reference TRBV7-2 and TRBJ2-5): GAGVSQSPSNKVTEKGKDVELRCDPISGHTALYWYRQSLGQGLEFLIYFQGNSAPDKSGLPSDRFSAERTGGSVSTLTIQRTQQEDSAVYLCASSLGVSGIGETQYFGPGTRLLVL.

V gene TRBV7-2 combines with J gene TRBJ1-2; D not certain. Trimming pared 5 bases from V and 4 bases from J, leaving 11 bases between. Germline lookup yields CDR1 SGHTA and CDR2 FQGNSA. The CDR3 length is 13 residues. The CDR3 nucleotides are TGTGCCAGCAGCCCCTGGGCCAGCTATGGCTACACCTTC. Translating it yields CASSPWASYGYTF.

The table lists this clone with a count of one. The J gene is TRBJ2-3, the V gene TRBV7-2, with 9 bases fitting TRBD2. The CDR3 spans 16 residues. J gave up 5 bases and V 5 bases, and 11 bases lay outside the gene matches. Germline V gene data show CDR1 as SGHTA and CDR2 as FQGNSA. The CDR3 DNA reads TGTGCCAGCAGCCCCGGGGGCGGGGGGGCGGAAGATACGCAGTATTTT. Its protein is CASSPGGGGAEDTQYF.

V gene TRBV5-5 combines with J gene TRBJ1-1; D remains unclear. The CDR3 runs 11 residues. From germline, CDR1 is SGHKS and CDR2 YYEKEE (reference sequence). V gave up 1 base and J gave up 7 bases, with 5 bases separating them. The chain's CDR3 is CASSLSNEAFF. In nucleotides, the CDR3 is TGTGCCAGCAGCTTGTCTAATGAAGCTTTCTTT. The full variable domain, with the rest looked up from reference TRBV5-5 and TRBJ1-1, is DAGVTQSPTHLIKTRGQQVTLRCSPISGHKSVSWYQQVLGQGPQFIFQYYEKEERGRGNFPDRFSARQFPNYSSELNVNALLLGDSALYLCASSLSNEAFFGQGTRLTVV.

The chain carries TRBV2 and TRBJ2-5; a possible D gene is TRBD2 (6 bases). Looked up from germline, CDR1 is SNHLY and CDR2 is FYNNEI. The V gene lost 4 bases and the J gene lost 5 bases, with 11 bases spanning the gap. CDR3 length: 13 residues. This CDR3 reads CASSAGGVETQYF. The CDR3 DNA reads TGTGCCAGCAGTGCAGGAGGGGTGGAGACCCAGTACTTC.

A few counts support this clone. The chain couples TRBV9 to TRBJ1-1; 8 positions match TRBD1. The CDR3 is 13 residues long. V was pared by 5 bases and J by 1 base, with 1 base of the junction left unmatched. The germline gives CDR1 SGDLS, CDR2 YYNGEE. CDR3 sequence: CASRGTGNTEAFF. The DNA for the CDR3 is TGTGCCAGCAGAGGGACAGGGAACACTGAAGCTTTCTTT. The full variable domain, in which reference TRBV9 and TRBJ1-1 provide the parts outside the CDR3, is DSGVTQTPKHLITATGQRVTLRCSPRSGDLSVYWYQQSLDQGLQFLIQYYNGEERAKGNILERFSAQQFPDLHSELNLSSLELGDSALYFCASRGTGNTEAFFGQGTRLTVV.

This clone was seen only a few times. The chain carries TRBV6-5 and TRBJ2-7; D is possibly TRBD1 (6 bases). CDR1 is MNHEY, CDR2 SVGAGI, per germline. There are 13 residues in the CDR3. V lost 6 bases to trimming and J lost 1 base, with 10 bases between them. In nucleotides, the CDR3 is TGTGCCAGCAGCGCCAGGGGATCCTACGAGCAGTACTTC. It is translated as CASSARGSYEQYF.

The chain joins TRBV11-2 to TRBJ1-4, with 7 bases identical to TRBD1. Losses at the gene ends were 1 base for V and 0 bases for J; bases not matched to a gene: 2. Germline V gene lookup returns CDR1 SGHAT and CDR2 FQNNGV. The CDR3 runs 16 residues. CDR3 bases: TGTGCCAGCAGCTTAGGGACAGGACCAACTAATGAAAAACTGTTTTTT. Its translation is CASSLGTGPTNEKLFF.

The rearrangement joins TRBV7-9 to TRBJ2-6; D remains ambiguous. Trimming pared 1 base from V and 2 bases from J, leaving 6 bases between. The CDR3 spans 15 residues. The germline gives CDR1 SEHNR, CDR2 FQNEAQ (reference sequence). DNA for the CDR3: TGTGCCAGCAGCTTAGGGCCAACTGGGGCCAACGTCCTGACTTTC. Translated: CASSLGPTGANVLTF.

The genes are TRBV5-1 and TRBJ1-1, with TRBD1 as a possible D gene (5 bases). This CDR3 is 13 amino acids long. Germline lookup yields CDR1 SGHRS and CDR2 YFSETQ. V lost 0 bases, J lost 8 bases, and 11 bases lay in between. For the CDR3, the DNA is TGCGCCAGCAGCTTGGCTGGGGCGACGGAAGCTTTCTTT. This codes for CASSLAGATEAFF.

The chain couples TRBV29-1 to TRBJ1-3; D is unclear. Germline V gene data show CDR1 as SQVTM and CDR2 as ANQGSEA. The CDR3 runs 12 residues. V was cut by 6 bases and J by 2 bases, with 8 bases left in between. Written as DNA, the CDR3 is TGCAGCGTCTCTTCTGCTGGAAACACCATATATTTT. This gives the protein CSVSSAGNTIYF.

This clone was counted between two and nine times. The chain is built from TRBV6-5 and TRBJ2-2, with D maybe TRBD1 (5 bases). V was shortened by 7 bases and J by 0 bases, with 12 bases between the two germline ends. This CDR3 contains 15 residues. CDR1 is MNHEY and CDR2 is SVGAGI in the germline V gene. CDR3 DNA sequence: TGTGCCAGCACTATGACAGAACCGAACACCGGGGAGCTGTTTTTT. This codes for CASTMTEPNTGELFF.

This clone was observed a few times. The chain combines TRBV4-3 with TRBJ2-3, with a possible D match to TRBD2 (7 bases). In germline, CDR1 is LGHNA, CDR2 YSLEER. The CDR3 contains 16 residues. Trimming shortened V by 0 bases and J by 4 bases, and 14 bases separated the two germline ends. The CDR3 DNA is TGCGCCAGCAGCCAAGAAGGCGGGGGCGAGCCAGATACGCAGTATTTT. It encodes CASSQEGGGEPDTQYF.

This chain links TRBV4-2 with TRBJ2-2; tentatively, D is TRBD1 (6 bases). The CDR3 spans 17 residues. The ends were cut back, 0 bases at V and 3 bases at J, with 14 bases in the middle. CDR1 and CDR2 from the germline V gene are LGHNA and YNFKEQ. This chain's CDR3 is CASSQESAGVHTGELFF. The CDR3 region has the DNA TGTGCCAGCAGCCAAGAATCGGCAGGGGTTCACACCGGGGAGCTGTTTTTT.

The chain couples TRBV9 to TRBJ2-5, with 7 bases that match TRBD2. Trimming cost V 0 bases and J 5 bases; bases outside gene matches: 4. Looked up from germline, CDR1 is SGDLS and CDR2 is YYNGEE. This CDR3 has 14 amino acids. The CDR3 loop is CASSVGLADETQYF. In DNA form, the CDR3 reads TGTGCCAGCAGCGTAGGACTAGCAGATGAGACCCAGTACTTC.

For the CDR3, the DNA is TGTGCCAGAAGCTTGCCGGGACAGGGGGCCTCTTATAGCAATCAGCCCCAGCATTTT. As protein: CARSLPGQGASYSNQPQHF. The chain joins TRBV5-3 to TRBJ1-5; 12 bases are shared with TRBD1. TRBV5-3 is labeled an ORF, and its function is uncertain. V gave up 1 base and J gave up 0 bases; unmatched junction bases: 8. This CDR3 comprises 19 residues.

The V and J genes are TRBV30 and TRBJ1-4; tentative D call: TRBD1 (5 bases). The CDR3 covers 13 residues. CDR1 and CDR2 from the germline V gene are GTSNPN and SVGIG (reference sequence). The V end was cut by 8 bases, the J end by 12 bases, with 22 bases between. DNA for the CDR3: TGTGCCCTTAGCGGATACCTCCCGGGGGAACTGTTTTTT. It yields the protein CALSGYLPGELFF.

This clone was detected only a few times. The chain couples TRBV30 to TRBJ2-2, with 7 bases matching TRBD1. V lost 2 bases to trimming and J lost 6 bases; unmatched junction nucleotides: 6. The CDR3 is made up of 14 amino acids. CDR1 is GTSNPN, CDR2 SVGIG, per germline (reference sequence). CDR3 sequence (DNA): TGTGCCTGGAGTAGTGTGACAGGGTCCGGGGAGCTGTTTTTT. Amino acid sequence: CAWSSVTGSGELFF.

V and J are TRBV7-6 and TRBJ2-3; D gene uncertain. With 2 bases removed from V and 1 base from J, the gap between germline ends came to 7 bases. The CDR3 totals 14 residues. Germline-derived CDR1 and CDR2 are SGHVS and FNYEAQ. Here the CDR3 DNA reads TGTGCCAGCAGCTTAACTCTAGGCACAGATACGCAGTATTTT. This encodes CASSLTLGTDTQYF.

V and J are TRBV2 and TRBJ1-1; 7 nucleotides line up with TRBD1. The J segment lost 0 bases and the V segment lost 5 bases, leaving 9 bases of the junction unmatched. The CDR3 loop spans 16 amino acids. Germline V lookup: CDR1 SNHLY, CDR2 FYNNEI. CDR3 in amino acids: CASSSTGERMNTEAFF. The CDR3 region has the DNA TGTGCCAGCAGTTCAACAGGGGAGAGGATGAACACTGAAGCTTTCTTT.

The chain employs TRBV4-3 and TRBJ1-3; a weak D match, TRBD1 (6 bases). CDR1 and CDR2 from the germline V gene are LGHNA and YSLEER. This CDR3 has 15 residues. Trimming left V 4 bases short and J 0 bases short, with 10 bases between. CDR3 coding DNA: TGCGCCAGCAGCCCTAGGACAGTCTCTGGAAACACCATATATTTT. It codes for CASSPRTVSGNTIYF.

V and J are TRBV4-1 and TRBJ2-5; D not certain. From germline, CDR1 is MGHRA and CDR2 YSYEKL. Trimming cost V 0 bases and J 5 bases, with 4 bases left between them. This CDR3 is 12 amino acids long. Written as DNA, the CDR3 is TGCGCCAGCAGCCAAGAACACGAGACCCAGTACTTC. Its protein product is CASSQEHETQYF.

V is TRBV2 and J is TRBJ1-1; 8 nucleotides match TRBD1. Germline V gives CDR1 SNHLY, CDR2 FYNNEI. This CDR3 is 12 amino acids long. V shed 8 bases, J shed 1 base, and the junction held 0 bases outside the gene matches. The CDR3 DNA reads as TGTGCCAGCGGACAGGGGAACACTGAAGCTTTCTTT. Amino acids: CASGQGNTEAFF.

The rearrangement links TRBV28 to TRBJ2-3; 14 bases align to TRBD2. Trimming cost V 6 bases and J 7 bases; bases outside gene matches: 12. Per the germline V gene, CDR1 is MDHEN and CDR2 is SYDVKM. This CDR3 is built from 17 residues. For the CDR3, the DNA is TGTGCCAGCAGCCCCTCCCAGGGACTAGCGGGAGCAAATACGCAGTATTTT. As protein: CASSPSQGLAGANTQYF.

V gene TRBV7-8 combines with J gene TRBJ1-5, with TRBD1 identical over 9 bases. CDR3 length equals 14 residues. The V gene end was trimmed by 4 bases and the J gene end by 4 bases; junction bases not matched to a gene: 2. Per germline, CDR1 SGHVS and CDR2 FQNEAQ. The CDR3 DNA sequence: TGTGCCAGCAGCTGGGACAGGGAAAATCAGCCCCAGCATTTT. Translation: CASSWDRENQPQHF. The variable domain in full, completed from reference TRBV7-8 and TRBJ1-5, reads GAGVSQSPRYKVAKRGQDVALRCDPISGHVSLFWYQQALGQGPEFLTYFQNEAQLDKSGLPSDRFFAERPEGSVSTLKIQRTQQEDSAVYLCASSWDRENQPQHFGDGTRLSIL.

The chain recombines TRBV5-1 with TRBJ1-1; D gene unclear. Germline V CDR1 and CDR2: SGHRS, YFSETQ. The ends were cut back, 4 bases at V and 3 bases at J, with 10 bases in the middle. There are 13 residues in the CDR3. The CDR3 nucleotides are TGCGCCAGCAGCGTCGGGCGGGACACTGAAGCTTTCTTT. This gives the protein CASSVGRDTEAFF.

The chain couples TRBV5-5 to TRBJ2-7; 8 nucleotides align to TRBD1. This CDR3 comprises 16 residues. CDR1 is SGHKS, CDR2 YYEKEE, per germline (reference sequence). The V and J ends lost 4 bases and 5 bases, in that order; junction bases with no gene match: 14. DNA of the CDR3: TGTGCCAGCAGCCCTGCTCATGCAGGGGGCTTAGACGAGCAGTACTTC. Translated: CASSPAHAGGLDEQYF.

The chain combines TRBV10-1 with TRBJ2-1, with 12 positions matching TRBD2. Germline loops: CDR1 WNHNN, CDR2 SYGVQD (reference sequence). Trimming at V came to 3 bases and at J to 7 bases, leaving 7 bases not matched to a gene. This CDR3 is 16 amino acids long. This CDR3 reads CASSEGLAGWDNEQFF. The CDR3 region has the DNA TGCGCCAGCAGTGAAGGACTAGCGGGATGGGATAATGAGCAGTTCTTC.

The J gene is TRBJ2-1, the V gene TRBV6-4; D unresolved. The CDR3 consists of 14 residues. The ends were cut back, 4 bases at V and 8 bases at J, with 15 bases in the middle. The germline gives CDR1 MRHNA, CDR2 SNTAGT. In nucleotides, the CDR3 is TGTGCCAGCAGTGCAAGCGACTCAACACATGAGCAGTTCTTC. This encodes CASSASDSTHEQFF.

V and J are TRBV5-1 and TRBJ2-6; TRBD1 is a possible D gene (6 bases). V lost 4 bases and J lost 0, with 14 bases in between. The CDR3 sequence is 17 residues long. Germline V lookup: CDR1 SGHRS, CDR2 YFSETQ. DNA of the CDR3: TGCGCCAGCAGCCCGTCGACAGGATACTCTGGGGCCAACGTCCTGACTTTC. As protein: CASSPSTGYSGANVLTF. Based on the CDR3 plus reference TRBV5-1 and TRBJ2-6, the full variable domain is KAGVTQTPRYLIKTRGQQVTLSCSPISGHRSVSWYQQTPGQGLQFLFEYFSETQRNKGNFPGRFSGRQFSNSRSEMNVSTLELGDSALYLCASSPSTGYSGANVLTFGAGSRLTVL.